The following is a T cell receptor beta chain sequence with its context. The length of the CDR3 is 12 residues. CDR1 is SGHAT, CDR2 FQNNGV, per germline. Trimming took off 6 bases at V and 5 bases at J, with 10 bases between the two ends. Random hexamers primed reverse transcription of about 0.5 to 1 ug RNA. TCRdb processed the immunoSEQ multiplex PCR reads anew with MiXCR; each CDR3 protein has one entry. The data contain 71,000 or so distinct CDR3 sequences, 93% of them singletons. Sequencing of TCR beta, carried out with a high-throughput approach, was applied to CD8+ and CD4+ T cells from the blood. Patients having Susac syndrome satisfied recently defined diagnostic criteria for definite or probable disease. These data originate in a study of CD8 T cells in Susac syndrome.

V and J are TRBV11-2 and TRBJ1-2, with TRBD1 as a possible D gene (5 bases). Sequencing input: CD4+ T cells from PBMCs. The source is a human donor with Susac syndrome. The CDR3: CASRVTGYGYTF. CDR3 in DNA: TGTGCCAGCAGGGTAACAGGTTATGGCTACACCTTC.